Presented here are 2 T cell receptor beta chains from one specimen sequenced in a study of CD8+ T cells in alopecia areata. Isolated RNA was reverse transcribed into cDNA used as the sequencing template. Sequenced by immunoSEQ multiplex PCR; TCRdb stores in-frame clones only, minus some. Among about 190,000 clones listed, more than 55% were seen once. Treatment given: oral pan-JAK inhibitor, 5-10 mg twice daily. The sample consisted of CD4+ T cells sorted from blood, taken between weeks 49 and 50, from a patient treated with tofacitinib. These receptor sequences come from a human donor with alopecia areata.

The chain has TRBV11-2 and TRBJ1-5; D gene uncertain. The CDR3 spans 15 residues. Germline lookup yields CDR1 SGHAT and CDR2 FQNNGV. The ends were cut back, 0 bases at V and 3 bases at J, with 9 bases in the middle. The CDR3 protein is CASSLESGPNQPQHF. DNA for the CDR3: TGTGCCAGCAGCTTAGAGTCGGGCCCCAATCAGCCCCAGCATTTT.

This sequence joins TRBV29-1 and TRBJ1-2; a weak D match, TRBD1 (5 bases). Germline lookup yields CDR1 SQVTM and CDR2 ANQGSEA. The V and J ends lost 2 bases and 6 bases respectively, with 13 bases between them. There are 13 residues in the CDR3. The CDR3 region is CSVERSARDGYTF. The CDR3 nucleotides are TGCAGCGTTGAAAGGTCGGCCAGGGATGGCTACACCTTC.